This record concerns one T cell receptor (beta chain) sequence. As yet, its antigen is unknown. As part of library construction, unique molecular identifiers were attached to individual cDNA molecules. Via MiXCR, TCRdb re-called the 5' RACE reads, giving one row per CDR3 protein. Here the sample spans roughly 100,000 distinct CDR3 sequences, about 14% being singletons. The data were taken from a study of early T cells in non-severe SARS-CoV-2 infection. Study-level information: Chains from this unsorted whole-blood bulk RNA could not be paired.

Study outcomes and limitations: Matching with VDJdb favored anti-spike CD8 responses (missing private and CD4 specificities).

Trimming took 6 bases from V and 8 from J, leaving 10 bases between them. The CDR3 is 12 amino acids. The rearrangement links TRBV12-3 or TRBV12-4 to TRBJ2-2, with D unresolved. The sample taken for sequencing was whole blood. The origin of this receptor is an adult who was a healthcare worker with PCR-confirmed SARS-CoV-2 infection or an uninfected control (not recorded which). The DNA of the CDR3 is TGTGCCAGCAGCATCAACGTGGGGGAGCTGTTTTTT. Its protein is CASSINVGELFF.